The next 20 T cell receptor beta chains were all read from a single sample in a study of response to subunit inactivated influenza vaccine. TCRdb independently ran MiXCR on the RT-PCR reads; one entry per CDR3 protein. The sample carries about 800,000 distinct CDR3 sequences, 21% recorded once. The sequencing here drew on PBMCs from blood, taken about 5 days after vaccination. The origin of the receptors is a man in his forties or fifties who received an inactivated influenza vaccine.

In this sample, this clonotype turned up a few times. This rearrangement joins TRBV12-3 or TRBV12-4 to TRBJ2-7; perhaps TRBD1 as D (6 bases). This CDR3 has 14 residues. V gave up 5 bases and J gave up 6 bases, with 17 bases separating them. The CDR3 DNA sequence: TGTGCCAGCAGTCCTGACAGGCCGCCCTTCGAGCAGTACTTC. It encodes CASSPDRPPFEQYF.

The chain carries TRBV29-1 and TRBJ1-1, with D uncertain. V was cut by 4 bases and J by 2 bases, with 8 bases left in between. This CDR3 has 12 amino acids. Germline V CDR1 and CDR2: SQVTM, ANQGSEA. Here the CDR3 reads CSVGRQNTEAFF. DNA for the CDR3: TGCAGCGTTGGACGGCAAAACACTGAAGCTTTCTTT.

The rearrangement joins TRBV6-5 to TRBJ2-3; TRBD2 aligns across 7 bases. CDR1 is MNHEY, CDR2 SVGAGI, per germline. The CDR3 covers 13 residues. With 0 bases clipped from V and 15 bases from J, the junction kept 9 bases outside the gene matches. CDR3 coding DNA: TGTGCCAGCAGTTACTCTAGACTAGCCGCCCTCTATTTT. Encoded protein: CASSYSRLAALYF.

The chain carries TRBV6-2 or TRBV6-3 and TRBJ2-1; 7 nucleotides match TRBD2. Unmatched junction bases numbered 13, after V lost 8 bases and J lost 6 bases. The CDR3 sequence is 15 residues long. Germline CDR1 MNHEY, CDR2 SVGEGT. The CDR3 DNA follows: TGTGCCAGCCTCCGGACAACCCCGGGAGGCAATGAGCAGTTCTTC. Its translation: CASLRTTPGGNEQFF.

The chain is built from TRBV7-9 and TRBJ2-7, with D possibly being TRBD2 (5 bases). Trimming removed 4 bases at V and 2 bases at J, with 15 bases between. The CDR3 is 15 residues long. Germline V lookup: CDR1 SEHNR, CDR2 FQNEAQ (reference sequence). The CDR3 loop reads CASSSSRRLTYEQYF. The CDR3 DNA sequence: TGTGCCAGCAGCTCCTCTAGGAGGCTAACCTACGAGCAGTACTTC. Filled out from reference TRBV7-9 and TRBJ2-7, the complete variable domain reads DTGVSQNPRHKITKRGQNVTFRCDPISEHNRLYWYRQTLGQGPEFLTYFQNEAQLEKSRLLSDRFSAERPKGSFSTLEIQRTEQGDSAMYLCASSSSRRLTYEQYFGPGTRLTVT.

The chain joins TRBV18 to TRBJ1-1; unclear D gene. Germline V gives CDR1 KGHSH, CDR2 LQKENI. The CDR3 consists of 12 residues. V lost 9 bases to trimming and J lost 6 bases, with 14 bases between them. CDR3 nucleotides: TGTGCCAGTGGGCCAGGATTCTCTGAAGCTTTCTTT. This sequence encodes CASGPGFSEAFF. The full variable domain, its missing parts supplied by reference TRBV18 and TRBJ1-1, is NAGVMQNPRHLVRRRGQEARLRCSPMKGHSHVYWYRQLPEEGLKFMVYLQKENIIDESGMPKERFSAEFPKEGPSILRIQQVVRGDSAAYFCASGPGFSEAFFGQGTRLTVV.

This clonotype turned up a few times. The CDR3 DNA sequence: TGTGCCAGCAGTTTTGTCGGAAACTACGAGCAGTACTTC. Protein: CASSFVGNYEQYF. This chain uses TRBV27 with TRBJ2-7, with D unclear. The CDR3 spans 13 residues. Germline V CDR1 and CDR2: MNHEY, SMNVEV (reference sequence). Trimming shortened V by 3 bases and J by 3 bases, and 9 bases separated the two germline ends.

This clonotype was recorded a few times. The chain carries TRBV5-5 and TRBJ1-1; D gene ambiguous. CDR1 is SGHKS and CDR2 is YYEKEE in the germline V gene (reference sequence). The CDR3 runs to 14 residues. Trimming left V 3 bases short and J 1 base short, with 10 bases between. CDR3 loop: CASSSTGQNTEAFF. The CDR3 region has the DNA TGTGCCAGCAGCTCGACGGGCCAGAACACTGAAGCTTTCTTT.

J is TRBJ2-1 and V is TRBV5-1; D is perhaps TRBD1 or TRBD2 (5 bases each). V was trimmed by 1 base and J by 2 bases, leaving 10 bases between them. This CDR3 has 15 amino acids. The germline gives CDR1 SGHRS, CDR2 YFSETQ. CDR3 region: CASSLPRGPYNEQFF. The CDR3 DNA reads as TGCGCCAGCAGCTTGCCACGGGGACCCTACAATGAGCAGTTCTTC.

The chain uses TRBV12-3 or TRBV12-4 and TRBJ1-2; TRBD1 is a possible D gene (5 bases). Trimming cost V 9 bases and J 3 bases, with 17 bases left between them. This CDR3 has 14 residues. CDR3 coding DNA: TGTGCCAGTAAGGGTCCGGGACCATACTATGGCTACACCTTC. Amino acids: CASKGPGPYYGYTF.

This clonotype was counted only a few times. The V and J genes are TRBV12-3 or TRBV12-4 and TRBJ1-1; TRBD1 matches 7 bases. The CDR3 contains 12 residues. V gave up 8 bases and J gave up 3 bases; unmatched junction bases: 3. In DNA, the CDR3 is TGTGCCAGCGCCACAGGGGACACTGAAGCTTTCTTT. This encodes CASATGDTEAFF.

This clonotype has more than one count but fewer than ten. The rearrangement uses TRBV7-2 and TRBJ1-2; D call uncertain. Trimming took off 6 bases at V and 7 bases at J, with 9 bases between the two ends. The germline V gene has CDR1 SGHTA and CDR2 FQGNSA. The CDR3 runs 11 residues. This CDR3 reads CASSTVRGYTF. CDR3 DNA: TGTGCCAGCAGTACGGTTCGTGGCTACACCTTC. Full variable domain (missing parts from reference TRBV7-2 and TRBJ1-2): GAGVSQSPSNKVTEKGKDVELRCDPISGHTALYWYRQSLGQGLEFLIYFQGNSAPDKSGLPSDRFSAERTGGSVSTLTIQRTQQEDSAVYLCASSTVRGYTFGSGTRLTVV.

This clonotype was seen a few times. The rearrangement uses TRBV6-1 and TRBJ2-2; no definite D call. Germline lookup yields CDR1 MNHNS and CDR2 SASEGT. The CDR3 totals 13 residues. As DNA, the CDR3 is TGTCTCTTTTTGACATCGAACACCGGGGAGCTGTTTTTT. Its translation is CLFLTSNTGELFF.

This clonotype has more than one count but fewer than ten. The gene calls are TRBV5-6 and TRBJ2-5; TRBD2 agrees at 15 bases. Germline V gene lookup returns CDR1 SGHDT and CDR2 YYEEEE. The length of the CDR3 is 19 residues. V lost 2 bases, J lost 1 base, and 9 bases stayed unmatched. Here the CDR3 DNA reads TGTGCCAGCAGCTTAGTATCGGGACTAGCGGGGGGTATCCAAGAGACCCAGTACTTC. Residues: CASSLVSGLAGGIQETQYF.

The chain combines TRBV15 with TRBJ1-6, with D unclear. This CDR3 region has 15 residues. CDR1 is LNHNV, CDR2 YYDKDF, per germline (reference sequence). Trimming shortened V by 0 bases and J by 10 bases, and 13 bases separated the two germline ends. CDR3 sequence (DNA): TGTGCCACCAGCAGAGATCGCGATTTTGGCTCACCCCTCCACTTT. Translated, it gives CATSRDRDFGSPLHF.

V and J are TRBV12-3 or TRBV12-4 and TRBJ2-5; D gene uncertain. V was trimmed by 3 bases and J by 5 bases, leaving 7 bases between them. This CDR3 contains 12 residues. In DNA, the CDR3 is TGTGCCAGCAGTTTGGTTACGGAGACCCAGTACTTC. Encoded protein: CASSLVTETQYF.

The chain uses TRBV6-1 and TRBJ1-1; D call uncertain. The V end lost 8 bases, the J end lost 4 bases, and 17 bases lay between the germline ends. This CDR3 has 14 residues. The germline CDR1 and CDR2 sequences are MNHNS and SASEGT. CDR3 bases: TGTGCCAGCCAGACTCTTGGGGAAAGCACTGAAGCTTTCTTT. Its protein product is CASQTLGESTEAFF.

The chain joins TRBV24-1 to TRBJ2-1; perhaps TRBD1 as D (5 bases). V shed 4 bases and J shed 7 bases, with 16 bases lying between them. Germline V lookup: CDR1 KGHDR, CDR2 SFDVKD. This CDR3 is built from 15 residues. As DNA, the CDR3 is TGTGCCACCAGTGACCCCGGGTCAGGGTGGAATGAGCAGTTCTTC. Residues: CATSDPGSGWNEQFF.

The chain has TRBV20-1 and TRBJ2-3; no clear D. The CDR3 is 15 residues long. Trimming cost V 5 bases and J 0 bases, with 15 bases left between them. Germline V gene sequence: CDR1 DFQATT, CDR2 SNEGSKA (reference sequence). The CDR3 sequence: CSAEETFSSTDTQYF. CDR3 coding DNA: TGCAGTGCTGAGGAGACATTCTCTAGCACAGATACGCAGTATTTT.

The chain combines TRBV12-3 or TRBV12-4 with TRBJ2-2; a possible D gene is TRBD2 (5 bases). The CDR3 consists of 15 residues. V lost 7 bases to trimming and J lost 2 bases, with 14 bases between them. This CDR3 is CASTLETTNTGELFF. CDR3 nucleotide sequence: TGTGCCAGCACCCTGGAGACTACCAACACCGGGGAGCTGTTTTTT.